These 14 T cell receptor beta chains originate from one sample sequenced in a study of blood T cell repertoires in COVID-19. TCRdb keeps only in-frame clones here, not all; method: immunoSEQ multiplex PCR. The sample has roughly 230,000 clones; approximately 84% are singletons. Sample: peripheral blood. These receptors all stem from a woman of 80 years or more with acute or convalescent COVID-19.

This chain uses TRBV12-5 with TRBJ2-1; D is ambiguous. Trimming took 1 base from V and 6 from J, leaving 4 bases between them. Germline lookup yields CDR1 LGHNT and CDR2 FRNRAP. This CDR3 comprises 12 residues. CDR3 sequence reads: CASGLDSNEQFF. The CDR3 nucleotides read TGTGCTAGTGGTTTGGACTCCAATGAGCAGTTCTTC.

This clone showed up just once. The gene calls are TRBV10-1 and TRBJ1-1, with D possibly matching TRBD1 (6 bases). V lost 3 bases and J 5 bases, leaving 13 bases between the germline ends. From germline, CDR1 is WNHNN and CDR2 SYGVQD (reference sequence). This CDR3 has 14 amino acids. DNA of the CDR3: TGCGCCAGCAGTGAAGGGGGGGCTCGGACTGAAGCTTTCTTT. Amino acids: CASSEGGARTEAFF.

The rearrangement links TRBV9 to TRBJ2-7; 8 nucleotides align to TRBD1. V shed 0 bases and J 7 bases; nucleotides not matched to a gene: 9. The CDR3 has 15 amino acids. Looked up from germline, CDR1 is SGDLS and CDR2 is YYNGEE. The DNA of the CDR3 is TGTGCCAGCAGCGTAGCTCCAGACAGGGGTAAAGAGCAGTACTTC. Residues: CASSVAPDRGKEQYF.

This clone was counted only a few times. This chain uses TRBV7-9 with TRBJ2-6; the match to TRBD1 covers 8 bases. The V segment lost 7 bases and the J segment 2 bases; nucleotides outside the gene matches: 7. The CDR3 totals 16 residues. Germline CDR1 SEHNR, CDR2 FQNEAQ (reference sequence). The CDR3 loop is CASTQGAGAGANVLTF. The CDR3 DNA reads as TGTGCCAGCACCCAGGGGGCAGGGGCTGGGGCCAACGTCCTGACTTTC.

V gene TRBV5-6 combines with J gene TRBJ2-2; TRBD1 aligns across 7 bases. The germline V gene encodes CDR1 SGHDT and CDR2 YYEEEE. The CDR3 runs 15 residues. V was pared by 4 bases and J by 1 base, with 4 bases of the junction left unmatched. In DNA, the CDR3 is TGTGCCAGCAGCCCCCGGACAGGGAACACCGGGGAGCTGTTTTTT. Residues: CASSPRTGNTGELFF.

This clone was observed a single time. The V and J genes are TRBV28 and TRBJ1-1; D is possibly TRBD1 (5 bases). Between the trimmed V and J ends, which lost 2 bases and 0 bases, there was a span of 13 bases. CDR3 length equals 16 residues. The germline CDR1 and CDR2 sequences are MDHEN and SYDVKM. The chain's CDR3 is CASSLGGRGLNTEAFF. Written as DNA, the CDR3 is TGTGCCAGCAGTTTAGGTGGTAGGGGCCTGAACACTGAAGCTTTCTTT.

The genes are TRBV15 and TRBJ2-5, with 11 bases lining up with TRBD2. With V trimmed by 1 base and J by 2 bases, 3 bases remained unmatched. The CDR3 loop spans 16 amino acids. CDR1 and CDR2 (germline): LNHNV, YYDKDF (reference sequence). The CDR3 DNA reads TGTGCCACCAGCAGAGGGACTAGCGGGCCGCAAGAGACCCAGTACTTC. Amino acids: CATSRGTSGPQETQYF. The full variable domain, with the rest looked up from reference TRBV15 and TRBJ2-5, is DAMVIQNPRYQVTQFGKPVTLSCSQTLNHNVMYWYQQKSSQAPKLLFHYYDKDFNNEADTPDNFQSRRPNTSFCFLDIRSPGLGDTAMYLCATSRGTSGPQETQYFGPGTRLLVL.

The CDR3, as DNA: TGTGCCAGCGGCTGGGAGGATCAGCCCCAGCATTTT. Protein product: CASGWEDQPQHF. This chain uses TRBV2 with TRBJ1-5; no clear D gene. V lost 8 bases, J lost 5 bases, and 10 bases lay in between. This CDR3 is built from 12 residues. Germline V gene data show CDR1 as SNHLY and CDR2 as FYNNEI.

The V gene is TRBV29-1, the J gene TRBJ2-5, with unresolved D. In germline, CDR1 is SQVTM, CDR2 ANQGSEA. V was shortened by 2 bases and J by 4 bases, with 8 bases between the two germline ends. CDR3 size: 12 residues. The DNA for the CDR3 is TGCAGCGTTGAACCCAGAGGAGAGACCCAGTACTTC. It yields the protein CSVEPRGETQYF.

The chain links TRBV6-4 to TRBJ2-1; the D is unclear. V gave up 4 bases and J gave up 0 bases, with 7 bases separating them. This CDR3 has 14 residues. Germline assignment: CDR1 MRHNA and CDR2 SNTAGT. The CDR3 DNA sequence: TGTGCCAGCAGTGCCCAGTCCTCCTACAATGAGCAGTTCTTC. This encodes CASSAQSSYNEQFF.

This rearrangement joins TRBV3-1 (or the pseudogene TRBV3-2) to TRBJ1-2; tentatively, D is TRBD1 (5 bases). The CDR3 is 13 residues long. CDR1 is LGHDT and CDR2 is YNNKEL in the germline V gene (reference sequence). V lost 5 bases, J lost 4 bases, and 11 bases lay in between. The CDR3 nucleotides are TGTGCCAGCAGCGATGCAGGGTCCTATGGCTACACCTTC. Amino acid sequence: CASSDAGSYGYTF.

J is TRBJ1-1 and V is TRBV5-4; D perhaps matches TRBD1 (6 bases). Germline V lookup: CDR1 SGHNT, CDR2 YYREEE (reference sequence). The CDR3 extends over 16 amino acids. V shed 4 bases and J shed 4 bases, with 20 bases lying between them. The CDR3 nucleotides read TGTGCCAGCAGCCACGACAGGAGAGGGGGATTCACTGAAGCTTTCTTT. Protein product: CASSHDRRGGFTEAFF.

This rearrangement joins TRBV28 to TRBJ2-5, with D possibly matching TRBD1 (6 bases). Germline V lookup: CDR1 MDHEN, CDR2 SYDVKM. The CDR3 extends over 15 amino acids. Trimming left V 4 bases short and J 1 base short, with 13 bases between. CDR3 DNA: TGTGCCAGCAGTTCTGGGGACATCCGCCAAGAGACCCAGTACTTC. This sequence encodes CASSSGDIRQETQYF.

V gene TRBV29-1 combines with J gene TRBJ2-5; 9 bases map to TRBD2. The CDR3 has 18 residues. Germline trimming cut 5 bases from V and 2 bases from J; bases unmatched to any gene: 18. Germline CDR1 reads SQVTM; CDR2 reads ANQGSEA. The CDR3 reads CSVPLGRLSGSLQETQYF. CDR3 nucleotide sequence: TGCAGCGTTCCACTGGGGAGACTTAGCGGGAGCCTACAAGAGACCCAGTACTTC.